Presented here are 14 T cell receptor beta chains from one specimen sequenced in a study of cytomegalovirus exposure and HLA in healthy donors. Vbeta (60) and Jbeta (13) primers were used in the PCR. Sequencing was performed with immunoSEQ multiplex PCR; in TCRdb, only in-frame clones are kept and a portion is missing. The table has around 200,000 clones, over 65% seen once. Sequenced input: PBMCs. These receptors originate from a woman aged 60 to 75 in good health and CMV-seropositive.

The CDR3 DNA sequence: TGCAGCGCAAGGGAGAACTACAATGAGCAGTTCTTC. Residues: CSARENYNEQFF. V is TRBV29-1 and J is TRBJ2-1; D possibly corresponds to TRBD2 (5 bases). Germline V gene lookup returns CDR1 SQVTM and CDR2 ANQGSEA. The CDR3 spans 12 residues. Trimming took off 7 bases at V and 3 bases at J, with 10 bases between the two ends.

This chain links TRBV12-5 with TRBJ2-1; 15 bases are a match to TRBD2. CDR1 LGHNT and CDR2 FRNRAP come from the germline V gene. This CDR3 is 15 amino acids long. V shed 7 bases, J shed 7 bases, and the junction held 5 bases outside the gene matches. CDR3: CASARGLAGGNEQFF. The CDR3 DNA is TGTGCTAGTGCACGGGGACTAGCGGGAGGAAATGAGCAGTTCTTC.

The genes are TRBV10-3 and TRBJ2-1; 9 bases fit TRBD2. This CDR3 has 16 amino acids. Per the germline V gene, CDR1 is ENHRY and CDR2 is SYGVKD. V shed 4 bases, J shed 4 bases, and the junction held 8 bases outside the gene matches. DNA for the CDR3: TGTGCCATCAGTGTATCTGGCACTAGCGGGTACAATGAGCAGTTCTTC. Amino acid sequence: CAISVSGTSGYNEQFF.

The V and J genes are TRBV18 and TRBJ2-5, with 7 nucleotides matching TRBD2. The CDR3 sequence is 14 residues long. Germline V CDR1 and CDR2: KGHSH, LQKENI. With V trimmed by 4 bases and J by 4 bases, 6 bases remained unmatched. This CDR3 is CASSLGLVRETQYF. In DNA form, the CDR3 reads TGTGCCAGCTCACTTGGACTAGTCCGAGAGACCCAGTACTTC.

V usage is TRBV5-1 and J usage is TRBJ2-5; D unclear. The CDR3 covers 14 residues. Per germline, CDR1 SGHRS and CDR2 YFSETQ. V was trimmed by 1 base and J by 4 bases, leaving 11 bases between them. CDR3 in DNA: TGCGCCAGCAGCTTGTCAACTAATGGAGAGACCCAGTACTTC. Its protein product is CASSLSTNGETQYF.

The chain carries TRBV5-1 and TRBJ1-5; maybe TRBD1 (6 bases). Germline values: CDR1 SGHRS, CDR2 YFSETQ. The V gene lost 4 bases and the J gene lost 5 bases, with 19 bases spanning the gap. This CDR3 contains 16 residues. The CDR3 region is CASSPGGGLGHQPQHF. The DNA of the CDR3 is TGCGCCAGCAGCCCGGGGGGGGGCCTCGGTCATCAGCCCCAGCATTTT. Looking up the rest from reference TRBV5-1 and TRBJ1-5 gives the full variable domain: KAGVTQTPRYLIKTRGQQVTLSCSPISGHRSVSWYQQTPGQGLQFLFEYFSETQRNKGNFPGRFSGRQFSNSRSEMNVSTLELGDSALYLCASSPGGGLGHQPQHFGDGTRLSIL.

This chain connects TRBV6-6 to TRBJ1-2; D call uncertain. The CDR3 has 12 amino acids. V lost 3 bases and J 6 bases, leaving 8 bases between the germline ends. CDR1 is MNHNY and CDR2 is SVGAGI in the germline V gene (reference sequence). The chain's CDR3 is CASSYAGDGYTF. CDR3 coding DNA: TGTGCCAGCAGTTATGCGGGTGATGGCTACACCTTC.

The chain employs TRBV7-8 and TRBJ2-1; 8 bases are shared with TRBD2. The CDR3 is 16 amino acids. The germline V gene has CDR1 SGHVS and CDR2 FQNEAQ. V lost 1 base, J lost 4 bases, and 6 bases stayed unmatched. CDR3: CASSLVGSGAYNEQFF. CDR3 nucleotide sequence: TGTGCCAGCAGCTTAGTTGGTAGCGGGGCATACAATGAGCAGTTCTTC.

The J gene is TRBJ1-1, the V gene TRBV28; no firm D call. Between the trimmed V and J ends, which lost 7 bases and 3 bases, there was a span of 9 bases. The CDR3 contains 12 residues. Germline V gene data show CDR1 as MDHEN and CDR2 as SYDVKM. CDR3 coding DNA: TGTGCCAGCATAGGGAGACACACTGAAGCTTTCTTT. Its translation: CASIGRHTEAFF. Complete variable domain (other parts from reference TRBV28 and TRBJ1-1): DVKVTQSSRYLVKRTGEKVFLECVQDMDHENMFWYRQDPGLGLRLIYFSYDVKMKEKGDIPEGYSVSREKKERFSLILESASTNQTSMYLCASIGRHTEAFFGQGTRLTVV.

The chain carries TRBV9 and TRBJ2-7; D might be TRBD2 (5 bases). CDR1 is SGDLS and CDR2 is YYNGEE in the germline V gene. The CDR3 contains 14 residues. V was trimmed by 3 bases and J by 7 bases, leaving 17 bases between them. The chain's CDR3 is CASSAGLLSGEQYF. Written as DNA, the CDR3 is TGTGCCAGCAGCGCCGGACTTCTCTCGGGGGAGCAGTACTTC.

This CDR3 reads CASSIEHRGGYTF. The CDR3 DNA sequence: TGCGCCAGCAGCATAGAACACAGGGGTGGCTACACCTTC. The chain combines TRBV5-1 with TRBJ1-2; 7 bases are a match to TRBD1. Germline lookup yields CDR1 SGHRS and CDR2 YFSETQ. Trimming cost V 4 bases and J 7 bases; bases outside gene matches: 7. The length of the CDR3 is 13 residues.

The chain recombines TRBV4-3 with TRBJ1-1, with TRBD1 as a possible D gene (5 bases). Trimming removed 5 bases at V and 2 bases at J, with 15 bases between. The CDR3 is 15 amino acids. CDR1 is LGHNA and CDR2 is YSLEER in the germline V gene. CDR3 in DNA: TGCGCCAGCAGCAGGGATCTAGACAGAAACACTGAAGCTTTCTTT. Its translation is CASSRDLDRNTEAFF.

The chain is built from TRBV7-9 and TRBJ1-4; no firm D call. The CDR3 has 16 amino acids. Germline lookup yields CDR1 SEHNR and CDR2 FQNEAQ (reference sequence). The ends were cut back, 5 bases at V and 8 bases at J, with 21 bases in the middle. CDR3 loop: CASSPPQDFVSEKLFF. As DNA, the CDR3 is TGTGCCAGCAGCCCTCCCCAGGACTTTGTTTCAGAAAAACTGTTTTTT.

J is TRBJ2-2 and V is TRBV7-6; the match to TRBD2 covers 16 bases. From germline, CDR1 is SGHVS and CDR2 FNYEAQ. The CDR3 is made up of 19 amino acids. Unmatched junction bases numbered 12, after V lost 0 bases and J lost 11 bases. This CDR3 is CASSLARTGTSGGAGELFF. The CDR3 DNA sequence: TGTGCCAGCAGCTTAGCGAGGACCGGGACTAGCGGGGGGGCAGGAGAGCTGTTTTTT.